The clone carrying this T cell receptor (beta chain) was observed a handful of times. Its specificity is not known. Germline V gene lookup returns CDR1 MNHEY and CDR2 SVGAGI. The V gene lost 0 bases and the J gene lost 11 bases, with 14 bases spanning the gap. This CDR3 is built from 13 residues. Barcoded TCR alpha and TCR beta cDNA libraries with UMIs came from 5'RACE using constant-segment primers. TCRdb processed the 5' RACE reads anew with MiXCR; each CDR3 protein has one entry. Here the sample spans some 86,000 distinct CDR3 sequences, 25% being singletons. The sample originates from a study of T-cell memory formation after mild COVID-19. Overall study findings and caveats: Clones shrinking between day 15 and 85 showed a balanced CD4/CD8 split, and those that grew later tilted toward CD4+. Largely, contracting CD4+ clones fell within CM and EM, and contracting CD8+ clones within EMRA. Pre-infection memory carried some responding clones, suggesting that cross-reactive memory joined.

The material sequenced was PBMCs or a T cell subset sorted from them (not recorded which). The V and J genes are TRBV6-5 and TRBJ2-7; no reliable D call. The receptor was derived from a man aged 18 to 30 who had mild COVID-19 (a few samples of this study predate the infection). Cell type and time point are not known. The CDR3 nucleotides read TGTGCCAGCAGTTACTCGAGCACGGATGTTGAGTACGTC. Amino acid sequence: CASSYSSTDVEYV.